The source of this T cell receptor beta chain is a study of T cell responses to AZD1222 COVID-19 vaccine. Study-level information: Pooling covered second doses at about 4 or about 12 weeks. Broader study findings: Two AZD1222 administrations were followed by greater Spike-specific TCR breadth and depth. Among those given AZD1222, only six or seven were seropositive at baseline.

Repertoires were generated with immunoSEQ multiplex PCR, while TCRdb's copy carries only in-frame clones and drops some. The sample yields around 100,000 clones, around 89% seen once. J lost 8 bases, V lost 8 bases, and 21 bases had no gene match. The germline V gene encodes CDR1 SGHVS and CDR2 FNYEAQ. The CDR3 spans 19 residues. As regards this clone: The antigen is unknown.

The sample was peripheral blood, taken on day 0 of AZD1222 vaccination. This clonotype was obtained from an adult in good health. The V call is TRBV7-6, the J call TRBJ2-3; TRBD2 matches 14 bases. CDR3 sequence (DNA): TGTGCCAGCGGGGGGACTAGCGGGGGCTCTATATTGGGTCCGGGTACGCAGTATTTT. Protein: CASGGTSGGSILGPGTQYF.